The 28 T cell receptor beta chains below come from one sample, sequenced in a study of blood T cell repertoires in COVID-19. The protocol was immunoSEQ multiplex PCR, while the TCRdb copy is restricted to in-frame clones and leaves out a portion. This table has about 230,000 clones, around 85% appearing once. Sequencing was performed on peripheral blood. These receptors all come from a woman older than 75 with acute or convalescent COVID-19.

The chain uses TRBV19 and TRBJ1-5; TRBD1 might be the D (6 bases). Trimming took 4 bases from V and 0 from J, leaving 13 bases between them. CDR1 and CDR2 (germline): LNHDA, SQIVND (reference sequence). The CDR3 is 16 amino acids. For the CDR3, the DNA is TGTGCCAGTAGTACCCAGGGGACACGTAGCAATCAGCCCCAGCATTTT. Its protein product is CASSTQGTRSNQPQHF.

J is TRBJ2-5 and V is TRBV28, with 7 bases lining up with TRBD2. The CDR3 is made up of 15 amino acids. From germline, CDR1 is MDHEN and CDR2 SYDVKM. Trimming took 6 bases from V and 7 from J; bases not matched to a gene: 14. CDR3 in amino acids: CASSYRLLREATQYF. The CDR3 DNA follows: TGTGCCAGCAGCTACCGCTTACTTCGGGAGGCGACCCAGTACTTC.

V gene TRBV5-1 combines with J gene TRBJ1-1, with unresolved D. Germline CDR1 SGHRS, CDR2 YFSETQ. The CDR3 totals 14 residues. V lost 0 bases and J lost 5, with 11 bases in between. DNA of the CDR3: TGCGCCAGCAGCTTGGACGGGGTAGGGACTGAAGCTTTCTTT. Amino acid sequence: CASSLDGVGTEAFF.

This chain connects TRBV7-2 to TRBJ2-7, with 12 bases matching TRBD2. The CDR3 spans 17 residues. The trim removed 5 bases at V and 0 bases at J, leaving 8 bases unmatched. CDR1 SGHTA and CDR2 FQGNSA come from the germline V gene. The CDR3 loop is CASSARRTSGISYEQYF. CDR3 nucleotide sequence: TGTGCCAGCAGCGCTAGGCGGACTAGCGGGATCTCCTACGAGCAGTACTTC.

CDR3 amino acids: CASSLSGYRAYEQYF. DNA of the CDR3: TGTGCCAGCAGCCTGAGCGGTTACAGGGCCTACGAGCAGTACTTC. The rearrangement uses TRBV7-9 and TRBJ2-7, with a tentative D call TRBD1 (6 bases). Trimming removed 5 bases at V and 2 bases at J, with 16 bases between. The CDR3 is made up of 15 amino acids. Per the germline V gene, CDR1 is SEHNR and CDR2 is FQNEAQ (reference sequence).

This chain connects TRBV5-5 to TRBJ1-2, with D unresolved. Trimming removed 2 bases from V and 6 bases from J, with 23 bases in between. The V gene's germline CDR1 is SGHKS and CDR2 YYEKEE (reference sequence). This CDR3 comprises 17 residues. The CDR3 loop is CASSFAIQDRDPDGYTF. CDR3 coding DNA: TGTGCCAGCAGCTTCGCCATCCAGGATCGTGATCCGGATGGCTACACCTTC. Based on the CDR3 plus reference TRBV5-5 and TRBJ1-2, the full variable domain is DAGVTQSPTHLIKTRGQQVTLRCSPISGHKSVSWYQQVLGQGPQFIFQYYEKEERGRGNFPDRFSARQFPNYSSELNVNALLLGDSALYLCASSFAIQDRDPDGYTFGSGTRLTVV.

This clone was observed once. The chain couples TRBV30 to TRBJ2-5; 9 positions match TRBD1. V was clipped by 4 bases and J by 4 bases; unmatched bases: 7. The CDR3 consists of 14 residues. Germline CDR1 is GTSNPN and CDR2 is SVGIG (reference sequence). The chain's CDR3 is CAWITQGARETQYF. CDR3 in DNA: TGTGCCTGGATTACACAGGGGGCTAGAGAGACCCAGTACTTC.

As for this clone: A read error may produce the germline difference seen at one junction end. CDR3 nucleotides: TGTGCCAGCAGCGACGGAGCTTTTGTTGGGGGCCCCCTATCATTT. Encoded protein: CASSDGAFVGGPLSF. The chain joins TRBV5-5 to TRBJ1-4; maybe TRBD1 (6 bases). CDR3 length equals 15 residues. Germline assignment: CDR1 SGHKS and CDR2 YYEKEE (reference sequence).

A single count supports this clone. The chain combines TRBV5-6 with TRBJ2-5, with D possibly being TRBD1 (6 bases). In germline, CDR1 is SGHDT, CDR2 YYEEEE. V shed 4 bases and J shed 4 bases, with 14 bases lying between them. The CDR3 consists of 14 residues. CDR3 region: CASSTGLVRETQYF. DNA for the CDR3: TGTGCCAGCAGCACAGGGCTTGTGAGAGAGACCCAGTACTTC. Full variable domain (rest looked up from reference TRBV5-6 and TRBJ2-5): DAGVTQSPTHLIKTRGQQVTLRCSPKSGHDTVSWYQQALGQGPQFIFQYYEEEERQRGNFPDRFSGHQFPNYSSELNVNALLLGDSALYLCASSTGLVRETQYFGPGTRLLVL.

This chain links TRBV24-1 with TRBJ2-1, with TRBD2 matching 10 bases. V lost 5 bases, J lost 11 bases, and 5 bases stayed unmatched. Germline V gene data show CDR1 as KGHDR and CDR2 as SFDVKD. There are 13 residues in the CDR3. The CDR3 protein is CATSGLAGEKQFF. In nucleotides, the CDR3 is TGTGCCACCAGTGGCCTAGCGGGAGAAAAGCAGTTCTTC.

This clone came up once. The chain combines TRBV5-6 with TRBJ2-7, with TRBD1 matching over 9 bases. The V gene's germline CDR1 is SGHDT and CDR2 YYEEEE. This CDR3 has 14 residues. Germline trimming cut 4 bases from V and 3 bases from J; bases unmatched to any gene: 5. DNA for the CDR3: TGTGCCAGCAGCCCTGGGACAGGGAGCTACGAGCAGTACTTC. Translated: CASSPGTGSYEQYF.

The V and J genes are TRBV18 and TRBJ2-3; TRBD1 matches at 11 bases. Germline assignment: CDR1 KGHSH and CDR2 LQKENI. J lost 3 bases, V lost 0 bases, and 5 bases had no gene match. CDR3 length: 17 amino acids. The CDR3 protein is CASSPPTGQGATDTQYF. DNA for the CDR3: TGTGCCAGCTCACCACCGACCGGACAGGGGGCAACAGATACGCAGTATTTT.

The chain employs TRBV11-3 and TRBJ2-2; tentatively, D is TRBD1 (6 bases). Germline assignment: CDR1 SGHNT and CDR2 YENEEA. CDR3 length: 15 residues. V shed 4 bases and J shed 2 bases, with 11 bases lying between them. CDR3 amino acids: CASSSGTINTGELFF. DNA for the CDR3: TGTGCCAGCAGCTCCGGGACAATTAACACCGGGGAGCTGTTTTTT.

The V call is TRBV19, the J call TRBJ2-3, with TRBD2 identical over 10 bases. The V gene end was trimmed by 1 base and the J gene end by 0 bases; junction bases not matched to a gene: 4. Germline CDR1 is LNHDA and CDR2 is SQIVND (reference sequence). The CDR3 is made up of 17 amino acids. The DNA of the CDR3 is TGTGCCAGTAGTATAGGGCTAGCGGGGGTTAGCACAGATACGCAGTATTTT. Residues: CASSIGLAGVSTDTQYF. The full variable domain, rest sourced from reference TRBV19 and TRBJ2-3, is DGGITQSPKYLFRKEGQNVTLSCEQNLNHDAMYWYRQDPGQGLRLIYYSQIVNDFQKGDIAEGYSVSREKKESFPLTVTSAQKNPTAFYLCASSIGLAGVSTDTQYFGPGTRLTVL.

The V gene is TRBV7-6, the J gene TRBJ2-3; TRBD1 aligns across 7 bases. There are 17 residues in the CDR3. Germline V CDR1 and CDR2: SGHVS, FNYEAQ. The V and J ends lost 1 base and 4 bases, in that order; junction bases with no gene match: 11. The CDR3 sequence: CASSLGTGSGVSDTQYF. CDR3 in DNA: TGTGCCAGCAGCTTAGGGACAGGTTCCGGGGTCTCAGATACGCAGTATTTT.

The chain employs TRBV3-1 (or the pseudogene TRBV3-2) and TRBJ2-2; no definite D call. Trimming cost V 1 base and J 4 bases, with 7 bases left between them. The length of the CDR3 is 14 residues. Germline V gene data show CDR1 as LGHDT and CDR2 as YNNKEL (reference sequence). CDR3 sequence (DNA): TGTGCCAGCAGCCAAGTCGGTATCACCGGGGAGCTGTTTTTT. The encoded protein is CASSQVGITGELFF.

The rearrangement joins TRBV12-3 or TRBV12-4 to TRBJ2-1; D might be TRBD1 (6 bases). The CDR3 extends over 11 amino acids. V dropped 5 bases and J dropped 12 bases, with 11 bases sitting between them. CDR3 nucleotide sequence: TGTGCCAGCAGTCTTGGACAGCGGCAGTTCTTC. It specifies CASSLGQRQFF.

The chain recombines TRBV7-2 with TRBJ2-5; no clear D gene. Germline V lookup: CDR1 SGHTA, CDR2 FQGNSA. V was clipped by 5 bases and J by 1 base, with 8 bases between them. There are 13 residues in the CDR3. The CDR3 nucleotides are TGTGCCAGCAGCCTAGGAGTCCAAGAGACCCAGTACTTC. Encoded protein: CASSLGVQETQYF.

This clone was recorded only once. This sequence joins TRBV2 and TRBJ1-5; D gene uncertain. The CDR3 loop spans 15 amino acids. Germline values: CDR1 SNHLY, CDR2 FYNNEI. The V end was cut by 2 bases, the J end by 4 bases, with 12 bases between. CDR3 sequence reads: CASSEMGQQNQPQHF. CDR3 DNA sequence: TGTGCCAGCAGTGAAATGGGCCAACAAAATCAGCCCCAGCATTTT.

In its sample, this clone was seen a few times. The J gene is TRBJ2-7, the V gene TRBV5-1, with TRBD1 identical over 10 bases. Germline CDR1 and CDR2: SGHRS and YFSETQ. The CDR3 is made up of 17 amino acids. The trim removed 4 bases at V and 4 bases at J, leaving 14 bases unmatched. The CDR3 region is CASSPGTGALAVYEQYF. As DNA, the CDR3 is TGCGCCAGCAGCCCGGGGACAGGGGCTCTTGCTGTTTACGAGCAGTACTTC.

The chain joins TRBV7-2 to TRBJ1-3; D unresolved. Trimming shortened V by 6 bases and J by 0 bases, and 9 bases separated the two germline ends. The CDR3 is made up of 14 amino acids. Germline V gene data show CDR1 as SGHTA and CDR2 as FQGNSA. CDR3 coding DNA: TGTGCCAGCAGTCCCCAGTACTCTGGAAACACCATATATTTT. It is translated as CASSPQYSGNTIYF.

V usage is TRBV28 and J usage is TRBJ1-1, with D perhaps TRBD1 (5 bases). CDR3 length: 13 amino acids. V gave up 6 bases and J gave up 7 bases, with 15 bases separating them. Germline V gene sequence: CDR1 MDHEN, CDR2 SYDVKM. CDR3 in amino acids: CASRSYTGNEAFF. CDR3 nucleotides: TGTGCCAGCAGGTCCTACACAGGAAATGAAGCTTTCTTT.

The chain is built from TRBV30 and TRBJ1-6, with 8 bases fitting TRBD1. V was pared by 1 base and J by 5 bases, with 1 base of the junction left unmatched. The V gene's germline CDR1 is GTSNPN and CDR2 SVGIG (reference sequence). This CDR3 has 14 residues. CDR3 nucleotide sequence: TGTGCCTGGAGTGGGGGACAGGATAATTCACCCCTCCACTTT. Translation gives CAWSGGQDNSPLHF.

This chain links TRBV2 with TRBJ2-7; D may be TRBD2 (6 bases). Germline CDR1 reads SNHLY; CDR2 reads FYNNEI. The CDR3 has 15 amino acids. V was clipped by 7 bases and J by 4 bases, with 20 bases between them. The CDR3 coding sequence is TGTGCCAGCATTCTTCTGACTAGTCCCTCTTACGAGCAGTACTTC. Residues: CASILLTSPSYEQYF.

This chain links TRBV5-4 with TRBJ2-7, with TRBD1 identical over 10 bases. Trimming cost V 4 bases and J 6 bases; bases outside gene matches: 16. Germline values: CDR1 SGHNT, CDR2 YYREEE (reference sequence). The CDR3 loop spans 17 amino acids. This CDR3 reads CASSPSSGDRGDREQYF. The CDR3 coding sequence is TGTGCCAGCAGCCCCTCTAGTGGGGACAGGGGCGACCGCGAGCAGTACTTC.

The V and J genes are TRBV7-9 and TRBJ2-5; 9 positions agree with TRBD1. Germline CDR1 and CDR2: SEHNR and FQNEAQ (reference sequence). The J segment lost 2 bases and the V segment lost 4 bases, leaving 11 bases of the junction unmatched. The CDR3 has 17 residues. The CDR3 sequence: CASSSNRGPRAQETQYF. Here the CDR3 DNA reads TGTGCCAGCAGCTCGAACAGGGGGCCTAGGGCACAAGAGACCCAGTACTTC.

The V gene is TRBV5-1, the J gene TRBJ2-1, with 10 bases that match TRBD2. The J segment lost 8 bases and the V segment lost 0 bases, leaving 5 bases of the junction unmatched. Germline CDR1 reads SGHRS; CDR2 reads YFSETQ. This CDR3 is built from 15 residues. CDR3 nucleotides: TGCGCCAGCAGCTTGGTTCTAGCGGGGGAGGATGAGCAGTTCTTC. It translates to CASSLVLAGEDEQFF.

The rearrangement uses TRBV5-4 and TRBJ2-2; possible D gene TRBD1, 6 bases. CDR1 is SGHNT and CDR2 is YYREEE in the germline V gene (reference sequence). The CDR3 totals 14 residues. Trimming removed 0 bases at V and 6 bases at J, with 9 bases between. CDR3 DNA: TGTGCCAGCAGCTTGGACAGGGTCGCCGGGGAGCTGTTTTTT. Protein product: CASSLDRVAGELFF.